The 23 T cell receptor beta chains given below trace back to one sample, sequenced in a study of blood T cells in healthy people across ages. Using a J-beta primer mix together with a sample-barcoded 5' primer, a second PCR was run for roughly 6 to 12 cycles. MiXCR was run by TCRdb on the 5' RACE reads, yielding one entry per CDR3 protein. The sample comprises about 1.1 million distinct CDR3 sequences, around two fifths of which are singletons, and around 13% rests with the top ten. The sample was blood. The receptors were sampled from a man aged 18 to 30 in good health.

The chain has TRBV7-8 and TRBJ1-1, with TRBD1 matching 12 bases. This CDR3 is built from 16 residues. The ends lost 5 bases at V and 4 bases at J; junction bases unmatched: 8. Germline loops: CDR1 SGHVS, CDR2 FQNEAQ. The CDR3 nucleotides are TGTGCCAGCAGCCTAGAGGGACAGGGGGCCAGCACTGAAGCTTTCTTT. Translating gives CASSLEGQGASTEAFF.

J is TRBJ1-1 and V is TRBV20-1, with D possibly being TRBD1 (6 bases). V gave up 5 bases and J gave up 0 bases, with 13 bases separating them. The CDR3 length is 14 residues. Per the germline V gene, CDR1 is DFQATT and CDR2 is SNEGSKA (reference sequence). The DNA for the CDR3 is TGCAGTGCTCCAAAGACAGGTTTGAACACTGAAGCTTTCTTT. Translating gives CSAPKTGLNTEAFF.

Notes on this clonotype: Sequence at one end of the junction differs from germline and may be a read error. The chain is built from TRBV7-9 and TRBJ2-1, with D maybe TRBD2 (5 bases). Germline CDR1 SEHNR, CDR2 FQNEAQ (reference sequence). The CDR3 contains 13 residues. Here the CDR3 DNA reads TGTGCCACCAGCCCGCGGACTCAACGGGAGCAGTTCTTC. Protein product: CATSPRTQREQFF.

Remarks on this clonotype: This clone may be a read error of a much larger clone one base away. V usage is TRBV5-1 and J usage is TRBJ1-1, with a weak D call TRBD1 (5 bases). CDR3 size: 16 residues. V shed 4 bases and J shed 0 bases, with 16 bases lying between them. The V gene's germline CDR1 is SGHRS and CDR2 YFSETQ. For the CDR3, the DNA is TGCGCCAGCAGCCTAGCCACGGGACTCCTGAACACTGAAGCTTTCTTT. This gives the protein CASSLATGLLNTEAFF.

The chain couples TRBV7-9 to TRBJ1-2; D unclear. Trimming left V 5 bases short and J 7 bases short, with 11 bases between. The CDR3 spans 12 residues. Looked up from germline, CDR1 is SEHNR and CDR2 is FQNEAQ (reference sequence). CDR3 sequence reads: CASSPQHGGYTF. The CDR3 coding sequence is TGTGCCAGCAGCCCTCAGCATGGTGGCTACACCTTC.

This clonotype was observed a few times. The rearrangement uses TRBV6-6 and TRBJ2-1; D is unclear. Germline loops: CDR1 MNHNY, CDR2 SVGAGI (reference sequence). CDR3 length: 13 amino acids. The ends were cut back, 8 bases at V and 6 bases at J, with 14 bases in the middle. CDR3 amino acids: CASSPLSPNEQFF. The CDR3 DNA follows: TGTGCCAGCTCCCCCCTTTCGCCCAATGAGCAGTTCTTC.

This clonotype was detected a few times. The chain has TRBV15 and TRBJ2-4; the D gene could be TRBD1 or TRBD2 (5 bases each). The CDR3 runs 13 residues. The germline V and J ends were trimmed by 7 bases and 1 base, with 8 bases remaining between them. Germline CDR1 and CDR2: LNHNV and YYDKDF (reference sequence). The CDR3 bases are TGTGCCACCAACAGGAGGGCCAAAAACATTCAGTACTTC. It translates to CATNRRAKNIQYF.

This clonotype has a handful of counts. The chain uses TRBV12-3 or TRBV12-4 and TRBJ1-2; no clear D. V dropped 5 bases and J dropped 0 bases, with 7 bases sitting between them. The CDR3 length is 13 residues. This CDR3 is CASSPFTNYGYTF. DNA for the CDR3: TGTGCCAGCAGTCCGTTTACTAACTATGGCTACACCTTC.

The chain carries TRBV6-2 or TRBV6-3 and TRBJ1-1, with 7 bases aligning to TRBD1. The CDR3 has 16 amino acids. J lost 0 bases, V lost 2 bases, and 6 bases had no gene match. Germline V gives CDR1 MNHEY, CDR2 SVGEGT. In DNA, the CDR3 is TGTGCCAGCAGTTACCCGCCAGGGGGGTTGAACACTGAAGCTTTCTTT. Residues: CASSYPPGGLNTEAFF.

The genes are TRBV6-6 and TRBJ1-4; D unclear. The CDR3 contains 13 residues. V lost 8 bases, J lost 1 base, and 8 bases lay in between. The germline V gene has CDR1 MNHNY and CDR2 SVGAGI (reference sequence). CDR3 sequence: CASWGGTNEKLFF. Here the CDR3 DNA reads TGTGCCAGCTGGGGTGGAACTAATGAAAAACTGTTTTTT.

CDR3 sequence (DNA): TGTGCCAGCAGTGGCTGGGAAAGCTCCTACAATGAGCAGTACTTC. Protein sequence: CASSGWESSYNEQYF. This chain links TRBV6-2 or TRBV6-3 with TRBJ2-7; D ambiguous. The CDR3 covers 15 residues. V gave up 5 bases and J gave up 7 bases, with 21 bases separating them. Germline V lookup: CDR1 MNHEY, CDR2 SVGEGT.

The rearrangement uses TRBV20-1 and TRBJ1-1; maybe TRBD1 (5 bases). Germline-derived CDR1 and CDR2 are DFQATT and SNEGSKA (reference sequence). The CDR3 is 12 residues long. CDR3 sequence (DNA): TGCAGCGCCCGACAGCCGAACACTGAAGCTTTCTTT. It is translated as CSARQPNTEAFF.

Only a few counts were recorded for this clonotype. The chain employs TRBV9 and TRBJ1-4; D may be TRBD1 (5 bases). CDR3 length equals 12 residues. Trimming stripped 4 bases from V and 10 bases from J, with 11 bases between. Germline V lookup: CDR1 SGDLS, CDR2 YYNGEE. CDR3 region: CASSLRDGKLFF. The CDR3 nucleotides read TGTGCCAGCAGCCTTCGGGACGGAAAACTGTTTTTT.

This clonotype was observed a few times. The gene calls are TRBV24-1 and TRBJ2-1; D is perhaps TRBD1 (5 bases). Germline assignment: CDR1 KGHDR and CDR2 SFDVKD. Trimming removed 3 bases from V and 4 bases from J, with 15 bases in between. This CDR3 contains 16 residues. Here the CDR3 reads CATSDVGQGWYNEQFF. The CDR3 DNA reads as TGTGCCACCAGTGATGTCGGCCAGGGTTGGTACAATGAGCAGTTCTTC.

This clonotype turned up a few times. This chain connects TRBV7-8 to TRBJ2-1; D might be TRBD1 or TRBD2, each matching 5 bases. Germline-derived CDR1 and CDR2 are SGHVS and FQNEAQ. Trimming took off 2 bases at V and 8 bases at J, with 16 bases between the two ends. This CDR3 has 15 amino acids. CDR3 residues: CASSLIRSGHDEQFF. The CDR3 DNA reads TGTGCCAGCAGCTTAATTCGGAGCGGACACGATGAGCAGTTCTTC. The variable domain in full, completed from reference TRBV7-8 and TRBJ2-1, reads GAGVSQSPRYKVAKRGQDVALRCDPISGHVSLFWYQQALGQGPEFLTYFQNEAQLDKSGLPSDRFFAERPEGSVSTLKIQRTQQEDSAVYLCASSLIRSGHDEQFFGPGTRLTVL.

CDR3 nucleotide sequence: TGCAGTGCCCCGTTCGTGACAGGGGAGGATGAGCAGTTCTTC. This gives the protein CSAPFVTGEDEQFF. J is TRBJ2-1 and V is TRBV20-1; 8 nucleotides match TRBD1. Trimming at V came to 6 bases and at J to 8 bases, leaving 12 bases not matched to a gene. In germline, CDR1 is DFQATT, CDR2 SNEGSKA (reference sequence). CDR3 length: 14 amino acids.

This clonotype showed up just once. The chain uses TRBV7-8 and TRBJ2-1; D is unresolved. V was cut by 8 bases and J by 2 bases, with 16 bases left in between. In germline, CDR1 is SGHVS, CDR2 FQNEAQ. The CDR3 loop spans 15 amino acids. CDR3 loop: CASLHKSRAYNEQFF. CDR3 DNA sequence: TGTGCCAGCTTGCATAAGTCTAGGGCCTACAATGAGCAGTTCTTC.

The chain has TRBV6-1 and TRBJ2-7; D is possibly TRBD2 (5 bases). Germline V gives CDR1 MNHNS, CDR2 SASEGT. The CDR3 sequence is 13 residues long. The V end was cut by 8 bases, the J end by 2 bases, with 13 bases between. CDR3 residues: CASGVDWAYEQYF. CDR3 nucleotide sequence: TGTGCCAGCGGGGTGGACTGGGCCTACGAGCAGTACTTC.

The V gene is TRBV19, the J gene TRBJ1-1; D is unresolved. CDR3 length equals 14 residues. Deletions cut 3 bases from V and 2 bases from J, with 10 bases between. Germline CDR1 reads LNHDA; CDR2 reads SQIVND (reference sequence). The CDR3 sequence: CASSIGPVNTEAFF. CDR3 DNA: TGTGCCAGTAGTATTGGGCCGGTCAACACTGAAGCTTTCTTT.

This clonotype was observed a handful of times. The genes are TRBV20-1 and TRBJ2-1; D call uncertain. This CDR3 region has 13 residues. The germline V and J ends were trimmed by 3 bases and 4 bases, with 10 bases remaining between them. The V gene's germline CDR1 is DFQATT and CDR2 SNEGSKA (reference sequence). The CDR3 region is CSASSGGYNEQFF. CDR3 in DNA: TGCAGTGCTAGTTCGGGCGGATACAATGAGCAGTTCTTC.

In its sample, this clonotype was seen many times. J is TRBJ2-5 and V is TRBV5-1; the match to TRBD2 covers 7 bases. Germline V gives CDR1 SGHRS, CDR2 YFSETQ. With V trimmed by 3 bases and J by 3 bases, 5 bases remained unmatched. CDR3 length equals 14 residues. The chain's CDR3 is CASSYPSGKETQYF. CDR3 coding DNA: TGCGCCAGCAGCTACCCTAGCGGAAAAGAGACCCAGTACTTC.

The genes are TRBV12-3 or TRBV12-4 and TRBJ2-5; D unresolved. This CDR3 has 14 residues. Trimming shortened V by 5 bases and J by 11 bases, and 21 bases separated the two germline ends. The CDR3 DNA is TGTGCCAGCAGTGCCACCGGCCCCTACAATGAGCAGTACTTC. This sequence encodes CASSATGPYNEQYF.

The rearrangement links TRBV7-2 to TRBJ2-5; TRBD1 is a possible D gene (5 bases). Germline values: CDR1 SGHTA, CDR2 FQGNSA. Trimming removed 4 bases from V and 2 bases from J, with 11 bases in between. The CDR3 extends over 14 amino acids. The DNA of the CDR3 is TGTGCCAGCAGCTCCCAATCAGGGCAAGAGACCCAGTACTTC. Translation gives CASSSQSGQETQYF.